The clone carrying this T cell receptor (beta chain) has more than one count but fewer than ten. What it binds is not known. TCRdb processed the RACE reads anew with MiXCR; each CDR3 protein has one entry. The repertoire holds about 99,000 distinct CDR3 sequences, with 9.5% to 15% as singletons. The record originates from a study of human T cells and chemical hapten exposure. Study as a whole: Slight differences in pooled library volume were the main source of varying TCR yields across samples.

The study's findings and limits: It was expanded TCRs that formed significantly more large CDR3 similarity clusters than controls did.

Time point given: patch test 1, 2 weeks after DPC sensitization. Treatment meaning: therapeutic diphenylcyclopropenone sensitization with weekly scalp DPC. Each donor was an alopecia patient between 18 and 70 years of age who qualified for DPC. The sample here was whole blood, taken in connection with sensitization to the hapten diphenylcyclopropenone (DPC). The sequence came from a woman aged 35 to 49 with alopecia areata. Some clones in this sample may be carry-over from other donors' samples.

The CDR3 DNA is TGTGCCAGCAGCCCCCTGATCGCCACTGGACACAATGAGCAGTTCTTC. It specifies CASSPLIATGHNEQFF. The rearrangement joins TRBV28 to TRBJ2-1, with unresolved D. The CDR3 runs 16 residues. With 6 bases removed from V and 5 bases from J, the gap between germline ends came to 20 bases. Germline CDR1 reads MDHEN; CDR2 reads SYDVKM.